Each of the 29 T cell receptor beta chains below was sequenced from the same sample in a study of technical replicates of blood from a handful of donors. The assay was immunoSEQ multiplex PCR, and TCRdb's table has in-frame clones only and misses some. The repertoire consists of 87,000 or so clones, with around 95% occurring once and the leading ten covering under 0.35%. Sequencing used T cells isolated from PBMCs. These receptors originate from a human donor in good health.

The chain is built from TRBV4-1 and TRBJ2-7, with 12 nucleotides matching TRBD1. Trimming cost V 4 bases and J 4 bases; bases outside gene matches: 2. The CDR3 length is 14 residues. Looked up from germline, CDR1 is MGHRA and CDR2 is YSYEKL. In DNA, the CDR3 is TGCGCCAGCAGCCCGGGACAGGGGGCTTACGAGCAGTACTTC. It specifies CASSPGQGAYEQYF.

The chain links TRBV13 to TRBJ2-5; D unresolved. Germline V lookup: CDR1 PRHDT, CDR2 FYEKMQ (reference sequence). V lost 4 bases and J lost 1, with 13 bases in between. The CDR3 runs 15 residues. The CDR3 coding sequence is TGTGCCAGCAGCTCCTCTGGGCGCATCCAAGAGACCCAGTACTTC. It translates to CASSSSGRIQETQYF.

The V gene is TRBV11-3, the J gene TRBJ1-1; TRBD1 aligns across 7 bases. Per germline, CDR1 SGHNT and CDR2 YENEEA. This CDR3 is 16 amino acids long. V was clipped by 5 bases and J by 0 bases; unmatched bases: 9. This chain's CDR3 is CASSPRDSSMNTEAFF. The CDR3 DNA reads TGTGCCAGCAGCCCTCGGGACAGCTCGATGAACACTGAAGCTTTCTTT.

This chain joins TRBV2 and TRBJ1-2; D possibly corresponds to TRBD1 (5 bases). The CDR3 consists of 17 residues. Per germline, CDR1 SNHLY and CDR2 FYNNEI. Trimming removed 1 base from V and 5 bases from J, with 20 bases in between. CDR3 coding DNA: TGTGCCAGCAGTGAAGAGAAGGGGTGGGTTTCTGCGTATGGCTACACCTTC. It yields the protein CASSEEKGWVSAYGYTF.

The rearrangement uses TRBV5-1 and TRBJ2-4, with TRBD2 identical over 7 bases. This CDR3 spans 15 amino acids. V was clipped by 4 bases and J by 9 bases; unmatched bases: 13. Germline V gene sequence: CDR1 SGHRS, CDR2 YFSETQ. CDR3 bases: TGCGCCAGCAGCCTCCTCAGACTAGCTGGTGGCATTCAGTACTTC. Its translation is CASSLLRLAGGIQYF.

This clone was seen just once. This chain uses TRBV9 with TRBJ2-2; D call uncertain. The germline V gene encodes CDR1 SGDLS and CDR2 YYNGEE. V lost 7 bases, J lost 4 bases, and 8 bases lay in between. CDR3 length: 12 amino acids. The CDR3 reads CASVQATGELFF. CDR3 in DNA: TGTGCCAGCGTTCAAGCCACCGGGGAGCTGTTTTTT.

In this sample, this clone turned up once. V usage is TRBV6-5 and J usage is TRBJ2-7, with 7 bases aligning to TRBD1. The CDR3 contains 15 residues. The germline V gene has CDR1 MNHEY and CDR2 SVGAGI. Trimming took 6 bases from V and 0 from J; bases not matched to a gene: 8. The CDR3 protein is CASRSEQGFSYEQYF. The CDR3 DNA reads as TGTGCCAGCAGGTCGGAACAGGGGTTCTCCTACGAGCAGTACTTC.

CDR3 bases: TGTGCCTGGAGTGGGGGGCAAGCGGGAGCTGTCACCGGGGAGCTGTTTTTT. Its protein product is CAWSGGQAGAVTGELFF. The chain has TRBV30 and TRBJ2-2; 8 bases are a match to TRBD2. Looked up from germline, CDR1 is GTSNPN and CDR2 is SVGIG (reference sequence). J lost 4 bases, V lost 1 base, and 11 bases had no gene match. This CDR3 has 17 amino acids.

The chain uses TRBV15 and TRBJ2-6, with 7 bases identical to TRBD2. The CDR3 length is 18 residues. Germline V CDR1 and CDR2: LNHNV, YYDKDF (reference sequence). V trimming: 1 base; J trimming: 3 bases; junction bases outside the gene matches: 9. The CDR3 is CATSRAWARGDGANVLTF. Here the CDR3 DNA reads TGTGCCACCAGCAGAGCTTGGGCACGGGGGGATGGGGCCAACGTCCTGACTTTC.

V usage is TRBV25-1 and J usage is TRBJ1-5; TRBD1 is a possible D gene (6 bases). Germline CDR1 MGHDK, CDR2 SYGVNS. Between the trimmed V and J ends, which lost 4 bases and 0 bases, there was a span of 16 bases. This CDR3 region has 17 residues. CDR3 DNA: TGTGCCAGCAGTGTGGTCAGGGGCCGTTATAGCAATCAGCCCCAGCATTTT. Translation: CASSVVRGRYSNQPQHF.

This chain uses TRBV4-3 with TRBJ2-5; 8 bases are a match to TRBD2. The CDR3 has 16 amino acids. Germline trimming cut 0 bases from V and 3 bases from J; bases unmatched to any gene: 6. Germline-derived CDR1 and CDR2 are LGHNA and YSLEER. CDR3 nucleotides: TGCGCCAGCAGCCAAGATCTTGGAGCGGGAGAAGAGACCCAGTACTTC. Its protein is CASSQDLGAGEETQYF.

The chain combines TRBV15 with TRBJ1-3; 10 bases align to TRBD1. V was clipped by 3 bases and J by 2 bases; unmatched bases: 10. Germline CDR1 LNHNV, CDR2 YYDKDF (reference sequence). The CDR3 runs 18 residues. The CDR3, as DNA: TGTGCCACCAGCAGCCCGGGACAGGGGCTAATGGCTGGAAACACCATATATTTT. This codes for CATSSPGQGLMAGNTIYF.

As regards this clone: A read error may produce the germline difference seen at one junction end. The V and J genes are TRBV7-7 and TRBJ2-2, with TRBD1 matching 8 bases. The CDR3 consists of 15 residues. Germline CDR1 reads SSHAT; CDR2 reads FNYEAQ (reference sequence). The CDR3 bases are TGTGCTAGCAGTCCAGGGGGCGGGAACACCGGGGAGCTGTTTTTT. This encodes CASSPGGGNTGELFF.

The chain is built from TRBV5-1 and TRBJ2-1; 13 bases are a match to TRBD2. The CDR3 loop spans 17 amino acids. Germline V gene sequence: CDR1 SGHRS, CDR2 YFSETQ. The V segment lost 2 bases and the J segment 8 bases; nucleotides outside the gene matches: 10. The CDR3 spells CASSLSPGLAGSDEQFF. CDR3 DNA: TGCGCCAGCAGCTTATCCCCGGGACTAGCGGGAAGCGATGAGCAGTTCTTC.

This rearrangement joins TRBV15 to TRBJ1-1; 7 nucleotides line up with TRBD1. This CDR3 has 14 amino acids. Unmatched junction bases numbered 2, after V lost 3 bases and J lost 1 base. Germline CDR1 reads LNHNV; CDR2 reads YYDKDF (reference sequence). Here the CDR3 reads CATSRTGKNTEAFF. CDR3 nucleotides: TGTGCCACCAGCAGGACAGGGAAGAACACTGAAGCTTTCTTT.

The chain employs TRBV11-2 and TRBJ1-3; 9 nucleotides align to TRBD1. CDR1 is SGHAT, CDR2 FQNNGV, per germline. V was clipped by 1 base and J by 10 bases; unmatched bases: 5. The CDR3 consists of 14 residues. CDR3 amino acids: CASSLVGQGRTIYF. DNA for the CDR3: TGTGCCAGCAGCTTAGTGGGACAGGGTCGGACCATATATTTT.

The chain links TRBV28 to TRBJ1-5; D unresolved. The germline V and J ends were trimmed by 10 bases and 0 bases, with 7 bases remaining between them. The CDR3 contains 12 residues. From germline, CDR1 is MDHEN and CDR2 SYDVKM. DNA of the CDR3: TGTGCCACCTTCGTTAGCAATCAGCCCCAGCATTTT. Protein product: CATFVSNQPQHF.

V usage is TRBV28 and J usage is TRBJ1-3; D unresolved. Trimming cost V 10 bases and J 2 bases, with 15 bases left between them. The germline V gene encodes CDR1 MDHEN and CDR2 SYDVKM. CDR3 length: 14 residues. In nucleotides, the CDR3 is TGTGCCACCCTGCTCGACATAGCTGGAAACACCATATATTTT. This gives the protein CATLLDIAGNTIYF.

Of note for this clone: In the same sample, other DNA sequences code for this CDR3. The chain has TRBV11-2 and TRBJ1-1; weak D call: TRBD1 (5 bases). The germline V gene encodes CDR1 SGHAT and CDR2 FQNNGV. Between the trimmed V and J ends, which lost 2 bases and 1 base, there was a span of 5 bases. CDR3 length: 13 amino acids. The CDR3 region is CASSLTGNTEAFF. As DNA, the CDR3 is TGTGCCAGCAGCTTAACAGGGAACACTGAAGCTTTCTTT.

The rearrangement uses TRBV7-6 and TRBJ2-3, with D possibly matching TRBD2 (5 bases). Germline V lookup: CDR1 SGHVS, CDR2 FNYEAQ. The ends were cut back, 4 bases at V and 4 bases at J, with 15 bases in the middle. There are 15 residues in the CDR3. The CDR3 DNA reads as TGTGCCAGCAGCTACGCGGGTATCCCATCAGATACGCAGTATTTT. Translating gives CASSYAGIPSDTQYF.

The J gene is TRBJ2-5, the V gene TRBV18, with TRBD1 matching over 7 bases. Trimming took 3 bases from V and 1 from J; bases not matched to a gene: 5. The CDR3 consists of 15 residues. Germline CDR1 KGHSH, CDR2 LQKENI. DNA of the CDR3: TGTGCCAGCTCACCGAGGGCAGGGGGCCAAGAGACCCAGTACTTC. Residues: CASSPRAGGQETQYF.

V and J are TRBV30 and TRBJ1-1, with 9 positions matching TRBD1. Trimming took 2 bases from V and 5 from J; bases not matched to a gene: 9. CDR1 is GTSNPN, CDR2 SVGIG, per germline (reference sequence). The CDR3 is 15 residues long. CDR3 sequence (DNA): TGTGCCTGGAGTACCGGGACAGGGTGGACTACTGAAGCTTTCTTT. Its protein is CAWSTGTGWTTEAFF.

The chain joins TRBV4-1 to TRBJ1-2; tentatively, D is TRBD1 (6 bases). Germline V CDR1 and CDR2: MGHRA, YSYEKL. The V and J ends lost 3 bases and 1 base respectively, with 21 bases between them. This CDR3 comprises 18 residues. The CDR3 DNA reads TGCGCCAGCAGCCAGGATTTGCGGGGGCCACCCATTAACTATGGCTACACCTTC. Translation gives CASSQDLRGPPINYGYTF.

This chain joins TRBV7-8 and TRBJ1-1; 7 positions agree with TRBD1. The V gene's germline CDR1 is SGHVS and CDR2 FQNEAQ. This CDR3 region has 15 residues. Trimming cost V 5 bases and J 0 bases; bases outside gene matches: 6. CDR3 sequence (DNA): TGTGCCAGCAGCACAAAGACAGGGATGAACACTGAAGCTTTCTTT. Amino acids: CASSTKTGMNTEAFF.

V usage is TRBV18 and J usage is TRBJ2-2, with 8 bases lining up with TRBD2. Germline lookup yields CDR1 KGHSH and CDR2 LQKENI. There are 16 residues in the CDR3. J was trimmed by 3 bases and V by 5 bases; bases with no gene match: 8. The CDR3 loop is CASSYLGAGDTGELFF. The CDR3 DNA is TGTGCCAGCTCATACCTAGGAGCGGGAGACACCGGGGAGCTGTTTTTT.

The chain joins TRBV5-6 to TRBJ2-1, with 10 positions matching TRBD2. The germline V gene encodes CDR1 SGHDT and CDR2 YYEEEE. V lost 5 bases, J lost 3 bases, and 8 bases stayed unmatched. CDR3 size: 16 residues. This chain's CDR3 is CASSHETSGYYNEQFF. The CDR3 bases are TGTGCCAGCAGTCACGAGACTAGCGGGTACTACAATGAGCAGTTCTTC.

The rearrangement links TRBV6-6 to TRBJ2-1, with D perhaps TRBD2 (5 bases). Trimming stripped 11 bases from V and 0 bases from J, with 14 bases between. CDR3 length: 14 amino acids. Germline V CDR1 and CDR2: MNHNY, SVGAGI (reference sequence). Here the CDR3 reads CACGRGSSYNEQFF. CDR3 DNA sequence: TGTGCCTGCGGACGGGGTAGCTCCTACAATGAGCAGTTCTTC.

The chain couples TRBV7-9 to TRBJ1-4; 7 bases map to TRBD1. V lost 5 bases, J lost 0 bases, and 12 bases stayed unmatched. Looked up from germline, CDR1 is SEHNR and CDR2 is FQNEAQ (reference sequence). This CDR3 has 18 amino acids. The CDR3 protein is CASSLKPDRRATNEKLFF. Here the CDR3 DNA reads TGTGCCAGCAGCCTAAAGCCGGACAGGCGTGCAACTAATGAAAAACTGTTTTTT.

The chain employs TRBV7-8 and TRBJ2-1; 9 positions match TRBD1. Germline values: CDR1 SGHVS, CDR2 FQNEAQ. The ends lost 3 bases at V and 4 bases at J; junction bases unmatched: 10. The CDR3 extends over 17 amino acids. The CDR3 loop reads CASSLFLTGTGYNEQFF. CDR3 nucleotides: TGTGCCAGCAGCTTGTTCTTGACCGGGACAGGGTACAATGAGCAGTTCTTC.